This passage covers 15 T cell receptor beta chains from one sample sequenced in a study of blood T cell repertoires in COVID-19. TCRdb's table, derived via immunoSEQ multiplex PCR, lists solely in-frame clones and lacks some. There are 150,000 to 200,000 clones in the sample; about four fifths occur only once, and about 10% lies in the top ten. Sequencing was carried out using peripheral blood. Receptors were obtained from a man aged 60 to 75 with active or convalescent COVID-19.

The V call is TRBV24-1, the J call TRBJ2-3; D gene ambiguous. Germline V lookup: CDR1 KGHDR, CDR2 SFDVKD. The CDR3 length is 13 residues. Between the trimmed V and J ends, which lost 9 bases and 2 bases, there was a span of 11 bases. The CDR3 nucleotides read TGTGCCACCCAGTCGGAGCTCACAGATACGCAGTATTTT. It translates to CATQSELTDTQYF.

In nucleotides, the CDR3 is TGTGCCAGTAGTAGGGGACAGCAGAATGGCTACACCTTC. Translating it yields CASSRGQQNGYTF. This chain uses TRBV19 with TRBJ1-2; 7 bases are a match to TRBD1. The CDR3 runs 13 residues. With 4 bases clipped from V and 6 bases from J, the junction kept 5 bases outside the gene matches. In germline, CDR1 is LNHDA, CDR2 SQIVND (reference sequence).

The CDR3 here is CATSDPVTDTQYF. The CDR3 DNA follows: TGTGCCACCAGTGATCCGGTCACAGATACGCAGTATTTT. This sequence joins TRBV24-1 and TRBJ2-3, with D unresolved. Per germline, CDR1 KGHDR and CDR2 SFDVKD. With 3 bases removed from V and 2 bases from J, the gap between germline ends came to 5 bases. The CDR3 covers 13 residues.

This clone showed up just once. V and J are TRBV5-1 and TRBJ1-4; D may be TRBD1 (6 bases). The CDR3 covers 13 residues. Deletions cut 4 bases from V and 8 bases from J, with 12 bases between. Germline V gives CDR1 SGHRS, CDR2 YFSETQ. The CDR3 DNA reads TGCGCCAGCAGCGGACCTGACAGGGAAAAACTGTTTTTT. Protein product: CASSGPDREKLFF.

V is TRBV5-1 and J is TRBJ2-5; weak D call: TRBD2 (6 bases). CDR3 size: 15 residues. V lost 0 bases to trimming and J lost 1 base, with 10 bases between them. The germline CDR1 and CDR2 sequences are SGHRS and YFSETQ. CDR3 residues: CASSLGGTGQETQYF. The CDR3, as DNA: TGCGCCAGCAGCTTGGGCGGGACGGGCCAAGAGACCCAGTACTTC.

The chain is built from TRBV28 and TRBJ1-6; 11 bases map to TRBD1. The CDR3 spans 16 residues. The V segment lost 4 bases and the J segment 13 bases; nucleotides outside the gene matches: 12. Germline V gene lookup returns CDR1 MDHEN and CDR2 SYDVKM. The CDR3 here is CASSSIGQGAGGPLHF. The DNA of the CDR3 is TGTGCCAGCAGTTCGATCGGACAGGGGGCCGGTGGGCCCCTCCACTTT.

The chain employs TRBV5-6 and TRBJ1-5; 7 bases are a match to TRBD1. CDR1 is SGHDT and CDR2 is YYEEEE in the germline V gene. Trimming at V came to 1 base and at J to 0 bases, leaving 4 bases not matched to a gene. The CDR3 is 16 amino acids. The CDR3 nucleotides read TGTGCCAGCAGCTTGTCGACAGGGACTAGCAATCAGCCCCAGCATTTT. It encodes CASSLSTGTSNQPQHF.

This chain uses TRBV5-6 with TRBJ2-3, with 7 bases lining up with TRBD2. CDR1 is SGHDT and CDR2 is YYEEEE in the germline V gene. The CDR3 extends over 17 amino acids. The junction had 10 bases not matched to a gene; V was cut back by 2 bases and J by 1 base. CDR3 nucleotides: TGTGCCAGCAGCTTACCCCGCGGGAGATGGGGCACAGATACGCAGTATTTT. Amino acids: CASSLPRGRWGTDTQYF. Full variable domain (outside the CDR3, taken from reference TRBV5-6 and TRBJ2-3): DAGVTQSPTHLIKTRGQQVTLRCSPKSGHDTVSWYQQALGQGPQFIFQYYEEEERQRGNFPDRFSGHQFPNYSSELNVNALLLGDSALYLCASSLPRGRWGTDTQYFGPGTRLTVL.

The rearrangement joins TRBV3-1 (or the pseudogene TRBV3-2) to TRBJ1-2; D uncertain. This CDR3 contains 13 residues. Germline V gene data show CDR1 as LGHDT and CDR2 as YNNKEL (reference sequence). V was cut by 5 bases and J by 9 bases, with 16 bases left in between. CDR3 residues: CASSYLAGTSYTF. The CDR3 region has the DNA TGTGCCAGCAGCTACTTAGCTGGAACGAGCTACACCTTC.

The CDR3 here is CASSSLEGEPLHF. CDR3 bases: TGTGCCAGCAGCTCCCTAGAGGGCGAACCCCTCCACTTT. The rearrangement links TRBV6-6 to TRBJ1-6; no reliable D call. CDR1 is MNHNY, CDR2 SVGAGI, per germline (reference sequence). Deletions cut 6 bases from V and 12 bases from J, with 15 bases between. This CDR3 comprises 13 residues.

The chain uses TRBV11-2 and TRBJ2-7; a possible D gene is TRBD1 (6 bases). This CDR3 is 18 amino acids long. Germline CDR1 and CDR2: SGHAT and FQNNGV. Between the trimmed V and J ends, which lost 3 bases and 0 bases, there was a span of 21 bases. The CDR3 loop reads CASSFRWDTRKASYEQYF. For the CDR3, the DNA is TGTGCCAGCAGCTTTAGGTGGGACACCCGCAAGGCCTCCTACGAGCAGTACTTC.

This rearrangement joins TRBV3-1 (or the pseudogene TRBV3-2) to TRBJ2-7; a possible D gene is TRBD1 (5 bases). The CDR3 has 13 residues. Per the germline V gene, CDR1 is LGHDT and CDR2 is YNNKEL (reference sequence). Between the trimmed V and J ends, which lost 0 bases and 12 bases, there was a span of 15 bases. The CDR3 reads CASSQEGWGLPYF. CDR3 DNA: TGTGCCAGCAGCCAAGAAGGGTGGGGCCTTCCGTACTTC.

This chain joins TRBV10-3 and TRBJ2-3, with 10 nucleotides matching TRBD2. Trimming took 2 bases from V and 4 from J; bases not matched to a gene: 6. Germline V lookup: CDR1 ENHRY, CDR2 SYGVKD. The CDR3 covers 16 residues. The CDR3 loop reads CAISEPSGRAPDTQYF. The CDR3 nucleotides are TGTGCCATCAGTGAGCCAAGCGGGAGGGCCCCAGATACGCAGTATTTT.

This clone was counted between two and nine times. The CDR3 reads CASGGQSNEKLFF. The DNA for the CDR3 is TGTGCCAGCGGGGGACAGTCTAATGAAAAACTGTTTTTT. This chain links TRBV6-5 with TRBJ1-4, with 7 bases that match TRBD1. The CDR3 length is 13 residues. Germline CDR1 is MNHEY and CDR2 is SVGAGI. V shed 8 bases and J 3 bases; nucleotides not matched to a gene: 3.

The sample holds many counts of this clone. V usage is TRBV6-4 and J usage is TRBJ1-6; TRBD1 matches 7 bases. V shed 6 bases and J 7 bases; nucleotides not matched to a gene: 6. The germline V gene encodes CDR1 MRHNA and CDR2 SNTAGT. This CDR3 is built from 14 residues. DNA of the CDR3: TGTGCCAGCAGAGGACAGGCCGACAATTCACCCCTCCACTTT. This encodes CASRGQADNSPLHF.